This T cell receptor beta chain stems from a study of T cell responses to AZD1222 COVID-19 vaccine. Regarding the study as a whole: None of the repertoires were sampled until the peak T cell response had passed.

Of note for this clone: Antigen: not known.

Libraries were prepared by immunoSEQ multiplex PCR; TCRdb keeps only in-frame clonotypes and omits some of them. The sample holds fewer than 110,000 clones; roughly 87% are singletons and the top ten take approximately 15%. The V and J ends lost 4 bases and 3 bases respectively, with 5 bases between them. Germline assignment: CDR1 SQVTM and CDR2 ANQGSEA. The CDR3 sequence is 11 residues long. The sample in question was peripheral blood, obtained on day 0 of AZD1222 vaccination. This chain links TRBV29-1 with TRBJ2-3; D unclear. The receptor's source is an adult in good health. CDR3 sequence: CSVASTDTQYF. As DNA, the CDR3 is TGCAGCGTTGCATCGACAGATACGCAGTATTTT.